This T cell receptor beta chain was recovered during a study of T cell repertoires in cytomegalovirus infection. As to this clonotype: The antigen remains undetermined.

Germline lookup yields CDR1 LNHNV and CDR2 YYDKDF (reference sequence). The germline V and J ends were trimmed by 0 bases and 5 bases, with 2 bases remaining between them. The CDR3 is made up of 11 amino acids. TCRdb processed the reads anew with MiXCR; each CDR3 protein has one entry. The table lists almost 550,000 distinct CDR3 sequences, 16% of them singletons. Notes on the study in general: The ex vivo response showed dominance by HLA-C-restricted CMV-specific TCR beta clonotypes.

The receptor was isolated from a human donor in good health (CMV status not recorded). Some clones in this sample may be carry-over from other donors' samples. The V and J genes are TRBV15 and TRBJ2-7; D gene uncertain. Material: CD8+ T cells from PBMCs. CDR3 in amino acids: CATSRDHEQYF. In nucleotides, the CDR3 is TGTGCCACCAGCAGAGATCACGAGCAGTACTTC.